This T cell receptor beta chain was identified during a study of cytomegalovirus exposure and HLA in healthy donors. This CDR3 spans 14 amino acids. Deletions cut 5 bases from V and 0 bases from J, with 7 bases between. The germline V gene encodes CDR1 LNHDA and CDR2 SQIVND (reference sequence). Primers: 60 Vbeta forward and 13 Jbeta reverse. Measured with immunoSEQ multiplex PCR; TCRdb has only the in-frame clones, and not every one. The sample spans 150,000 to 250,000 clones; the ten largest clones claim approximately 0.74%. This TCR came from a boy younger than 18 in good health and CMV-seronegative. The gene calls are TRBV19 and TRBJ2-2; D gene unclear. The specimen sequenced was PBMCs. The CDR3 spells CASSLGANTGELFF. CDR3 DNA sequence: TGTGCCAGTAGTCTGGGCGCGAACACCGGGGAGCTGTTTTTT. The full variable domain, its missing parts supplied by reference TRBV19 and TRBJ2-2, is DGGITQSPKYLFRKEGQNVTLSCEQNLNHDAMYWYRQDPGQGLRLIYYSQIVNDFQKGDIAEGYSVSREKKESFPLTVTSAQKNPTAFYLCASSLGANTGELFFGEGSRLTVL.